What follows are 9 T cell receptor beta chains derived from one specimen sequenced in a study of T-cell memory formation after mild COVID-19. In TCRdb, the 5' RACE reads were re-called with MiXCR into one record per CDR3 protein. Counted here are about 350,000 distinct CDR3 sequences, roughly 15% occurring once; the ten biggest clones make up 22%. Sequenced input: PBMCs or a T cell subset sorted from them (not recorded which). These receptors were collected from a young man who had mild COVID-19 (a few samples of this study predate the infection). Cell type and time point are not known.

J is TRBJ2-7 and V is TRBV9, with 11 bases that match TRBD2. With V trimmed by 4 bases and J by 2 bases, 8 bases remained unmatched. This CDR3 contains 16 residues. Germline CDR1 SGDLS, CDR2 YYNGEE. CDR3 region: CASSTQGTSGPYEQYF. CDR3 nucleotide sequence: TGTGCCAGCAGCACCCAAGGGACTAGCGGACCCTACGAGCAGTACTTC.

This clonotype was observed a handful of times. The rearrangement joins TRBV4-1 to TRBJ2-3; 8 positions agree with TRBD2. This CDR3 is 20 amino acids long. Germline CDR1 is MGHRA and CDR2 is YSYEKL. V trimming: 2 bases; J trimming: 6 bases; junction bases outside the gene matches: 22. CDR3 amino acids: CASSQPGLVGPQPNTDTQYF. DNA for the CDR3: TGCGCCAGCAGCCAACCGGGACTAGTAGGGCCTCAACCCAACACGGATACGCAGTATTTT.

V is TRBV19 and J is TRBJ2-6; D is uncertain. The CDR3 is 15 amino acids. The V and J ends lost 1 base and 0 bases respectively, with 4 bases between them. Germline lookup yields CDR1 LNHDA and CDR2 SQIVND (reference sequence). CDR3 amino acids: CASSIADSGANVLTF. CDR3 nucleotide sequence: TGTGCCAGTAGTATAGCTGACTCTGGGGCCAACGTCCTGACTTTC. The full variable domain, rest sourced from reference TRBV19 and TRBJ2-6, is DGGITQSPKYLFRKEGQNVTLSCEQNLNHDAMYWYRQDPGQGLRLIYYSQIVNDFQKGDIAEGYSVSREKKESFPLTVTSAQKNPTAFYLCASSIADSGANVLTFGAGSRLTVL.

This clonotype has a handful of counts. The chain is built from TRBV20-1 and TRBJ2-5; 8 nucleotides align to TRBD1. The CDR3 totals 16 residues. Germline V gene lookup returns CDR1 DFQATT and CDR2 SNEGSKA (reference sequence). CDR3: CSAGLGVTGEEETQYF. The CDR3 nucleotides are TGCAGCGCAGGGCTTGGGGTGACAGGGGAAGAAGAGACCCAGTACTTC.

A few counts support this clonotype. The CDR3 region is CASSGQGIDNQPQHF. The CDR3 region has the DNA TGTGCCAGCAGCGGGCAGGGGATAGACAATCAGCCCCAGCATTTT. This chain links TRBV28 with TRBJ1-5; the D gene is possibly TRBD1 (6 bases). Per the germline V gene, CDR1 is MDHEN and CDR2 is SYDVKM. Trimming shortened V by 6 bases and J by 3 bases, and 15 bases separated the two germline ends. This CDR3 has 15 residues.

This clonotype occurred a few times. The CDR3 DNA is TGTGCCAGCTCACAAGGACAGTCCTACGAGCAGTACGTC. This codes for CASSQGQSYEQYV. The J gene is TRBJ2-7, the V gene TRBV18; D may be TRBD1 (6 bases). The CDR3 length is 13 residues. Germline V gene sequence: CDR1 KGHSH, CDR2 LQKENI. The ends were cut back, 4 bases at V and 1 base at J, with 8 bases in the middle.

This sequence joins TRBV6-5 and TRBJ2-5, with TRBD2 matching over 8 bases. The V gene end was trimmed by 0 bases and the J gene end by 5 bases; junction bases not matched to a gene: 8. This CDR3 comprises 16 residues. Germline lookup yields CDR1 MNHEY and CDR2 SVGAGI. CDR3 nucleotides: TGTGCCAGCAGTTACTCGAGTCGGGGGGGCCGGGAGACCCAGTACTTC. Amino acids: CASSYSSRGGRETQYF.

This clonotype was observed a few times. CDR3 nucleotide sequence: TGCAGCGTTTTCAACGATGTCGAGGATCTCTCTGGAAACACCATATATTTT. It is translated as CSVFNDVEDLSGNTIYF. The gene calls are TRBV29-1 and TRBJ1-3; D is unclear. Looked up from germline, CDR1 is SQVTM and CDR2 is ANQGSEA. The CDR3 runs to 17 residues. Trimming left V 5 bases short and J 0 bases short, with 20 bases between. Combining the CDR3 with reference TRBV29-1 and TRBJ1-3 gives the whole variable domain SAVISQKPSRDICQRGTSLTIQCQVDSQVTMMFWYRQQPGQSLTLIATANQGSEATYESGFVIDKFPISRPNLTFSTLTVSNMSPEDSSIYLCSVFNDVEDLSGNTIYFGEGSWLTVV.

This sequence joins TRBV6-6 and TRBJ2-6; D uncertain. Germline lookup yields CDR1 MNHNY and CDR2 SVGAGI (reference sequence). The CDR3 is 15 residues long. With 4 bases removed from V and 0 bases from J, the gap between germline ends came to 7 bases. Here the CDR3 reads CASSWPRSGANVLTF. CDR3 nucleotides: TGTGCCAGCAGTTGGCCGCGCTCTGGGGCCAACGTCCTGACTTTC.